Sequencing of this T cell receptor beta chain was carried out in a study of PD-1 blockade in classical Hodgkin lymphoma. Study-level findings and limits: Baseline TCR diversity was reportedly lower in newly diagnosed patients than healthy donors. Prior therapy or disease activity may underlie the repertoire differences, whose causes remain undefined. Baseline diversity in complete responders resembled that of newly diagnosed patients.

The time point denotes: cycle 4 day 1 (C4D1), after 6 weeks of nivolumab. Each of the patients experienced relapse following autologous stem cell transplantation, and their brentuximab vedotin exposure differed. Classifying best responses yielded complete response, partial response or progressive disease. As regards this clone: Its antigen is as yet unknown.

CDR1 SNHLY and CDR2 FYNNEI come from the germline V gene. This CDR3 contains 14 residues. V was pared by 0 bases and J by 7 bases, with 10 bases between. Sequencing used immunoSEQ multiplex PCR; TCRdb keeps in-frame clones, though not all of them. This table holds about 92,000 clones, 83% found once. The TCR originated in a human donor with classical Hodgkin lymphoma. The input for sequencing was peripheral blood mononuclear cells (PBMCs), taken before the fourth cycle of nivolumab. The chain is built from TRBV2 and TRBJ1-5; tentative D call: TRBD1 (5 bases). The CDR3 loop reads CASSEARGNQPQHF. CDR3 DNA sequence: TGTGCCAGCAGTGAAGCTAGGGGTAACCAGCCCCAGCATTTT. The full variable domain, in which reference TRBV2 and TRBJ1-5 provide the parts outside the CDR3, is EPEVTQTPSHQVTQMGQEVILRCVPISNHLYFYWYRQILGQKVEFLVSFYNNEISEKSEIFDDQFSVERPDGSNFTLKIRSTKLEDSAMYFCASSEARGNQPQHFGDGTRLSIL.